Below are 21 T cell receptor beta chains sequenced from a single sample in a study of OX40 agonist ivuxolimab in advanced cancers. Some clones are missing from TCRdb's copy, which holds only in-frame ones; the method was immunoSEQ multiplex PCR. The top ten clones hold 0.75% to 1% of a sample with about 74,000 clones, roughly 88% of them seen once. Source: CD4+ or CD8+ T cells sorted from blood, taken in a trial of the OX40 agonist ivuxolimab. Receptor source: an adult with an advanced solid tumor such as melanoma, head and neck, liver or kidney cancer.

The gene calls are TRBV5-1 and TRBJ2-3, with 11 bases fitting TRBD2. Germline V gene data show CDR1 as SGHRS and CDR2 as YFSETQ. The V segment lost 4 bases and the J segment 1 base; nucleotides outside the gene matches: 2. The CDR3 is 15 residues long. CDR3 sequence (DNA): TGCGCCAGCAGCAAGGGACTAGCGGGCACAGATACGCAGTATTTT. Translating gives CASSKGLAGTDTQYF.

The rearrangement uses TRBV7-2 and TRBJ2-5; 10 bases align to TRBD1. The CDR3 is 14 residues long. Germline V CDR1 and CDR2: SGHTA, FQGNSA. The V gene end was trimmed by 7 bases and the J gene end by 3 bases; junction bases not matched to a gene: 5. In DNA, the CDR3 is TGTGCCAGCAAGGCCGGGACAGGGGAAGAGACCCAGTACTTC. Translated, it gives CASKAGTGEETQYF.

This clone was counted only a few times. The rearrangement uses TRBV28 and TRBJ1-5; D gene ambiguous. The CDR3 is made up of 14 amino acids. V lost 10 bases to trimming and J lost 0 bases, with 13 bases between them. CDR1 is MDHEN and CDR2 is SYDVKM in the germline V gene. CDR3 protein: CATFPQNSNQPQHF. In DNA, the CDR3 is TGTGCCACCTTCCCCCAGAATAGCAATCAGCCCCAGCATTTT.

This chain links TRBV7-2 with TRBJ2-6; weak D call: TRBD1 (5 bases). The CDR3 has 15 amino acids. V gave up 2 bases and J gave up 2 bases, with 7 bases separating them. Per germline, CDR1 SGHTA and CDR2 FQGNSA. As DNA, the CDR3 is TGTGCCAGCAGCTTACAGGGCCCTGGGGCCAACGTCCTGACTTTC. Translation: CASSLQGPGANVLTF. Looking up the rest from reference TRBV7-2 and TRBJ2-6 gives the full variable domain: GAGVSQSPSNKVTEKGKDVELRCDPISGHTALYWYRQSLGQGLEFLIYFQGNSAPDKSGLPSDRFSAERTGGSVSTLTIQRTQQEDSAVYLCASSLQGPGANVLTFGAGSRLTVL.

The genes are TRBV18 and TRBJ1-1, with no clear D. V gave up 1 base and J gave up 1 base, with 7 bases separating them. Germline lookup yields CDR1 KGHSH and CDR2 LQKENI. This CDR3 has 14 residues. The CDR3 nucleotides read TGTGCCAGCTCACCACAGGCCGCGAACACTGAAGCTTTCTTT. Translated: CASSPQAANTEAFF.

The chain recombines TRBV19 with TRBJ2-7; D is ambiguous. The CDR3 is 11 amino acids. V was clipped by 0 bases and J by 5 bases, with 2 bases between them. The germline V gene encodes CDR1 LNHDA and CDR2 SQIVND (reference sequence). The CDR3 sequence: CASSIENEQYF. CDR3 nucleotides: TGTGCCAGTAGTATAGAAAACGAGCAGTACTTC.

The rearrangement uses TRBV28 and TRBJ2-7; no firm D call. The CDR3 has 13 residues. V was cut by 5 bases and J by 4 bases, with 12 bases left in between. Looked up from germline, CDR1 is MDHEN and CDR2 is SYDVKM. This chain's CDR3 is CASSPSPGYEQYF. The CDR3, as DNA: TGTGCCAGCAGTCCCTCCCCCGGGTACGAGCAGTACTTC.

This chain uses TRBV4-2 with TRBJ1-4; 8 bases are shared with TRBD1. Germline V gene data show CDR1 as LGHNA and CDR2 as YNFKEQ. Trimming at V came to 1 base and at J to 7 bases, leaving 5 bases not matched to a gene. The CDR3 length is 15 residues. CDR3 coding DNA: TGTGCCAGCAGCCAAGCAGGGGGCGAAAGTGAAAAACTGTTTTTT. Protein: CASSQAGGESEKLFF.

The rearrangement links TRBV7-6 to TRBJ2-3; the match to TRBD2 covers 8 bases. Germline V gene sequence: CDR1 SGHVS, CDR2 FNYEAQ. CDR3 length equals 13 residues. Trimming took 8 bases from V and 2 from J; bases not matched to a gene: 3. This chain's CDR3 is CASGSGNTDTQYF. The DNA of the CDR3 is TGTGCCAGCGGTAGCGGGAACACAGATACGCAGTATTTT.

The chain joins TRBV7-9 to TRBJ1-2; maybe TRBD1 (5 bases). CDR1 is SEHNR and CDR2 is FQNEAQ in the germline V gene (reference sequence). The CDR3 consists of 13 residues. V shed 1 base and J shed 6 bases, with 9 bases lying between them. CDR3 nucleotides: TGTGCCAGCAGCTTAGGAGGGGTGGATGGCTACACCTTC. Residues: CASSLGGVDGYTF.

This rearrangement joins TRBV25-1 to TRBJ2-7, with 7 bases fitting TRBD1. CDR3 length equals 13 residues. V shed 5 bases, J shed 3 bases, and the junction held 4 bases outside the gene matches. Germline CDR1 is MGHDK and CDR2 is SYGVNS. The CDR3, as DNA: TGTGCCAGCAGTCCGGGACAGCACTACGAGCAGTACTTC. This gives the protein CASSPGQHYEQYF.

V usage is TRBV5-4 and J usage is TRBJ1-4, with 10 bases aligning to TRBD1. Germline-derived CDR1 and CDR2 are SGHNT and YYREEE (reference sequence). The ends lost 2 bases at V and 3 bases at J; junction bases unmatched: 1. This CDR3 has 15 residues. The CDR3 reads CASSLGTGANEKLFF. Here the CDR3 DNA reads TGTGCCAGCAGCTTAGGGACAGGGGCTAATGAAAAACTGTTTTTT.

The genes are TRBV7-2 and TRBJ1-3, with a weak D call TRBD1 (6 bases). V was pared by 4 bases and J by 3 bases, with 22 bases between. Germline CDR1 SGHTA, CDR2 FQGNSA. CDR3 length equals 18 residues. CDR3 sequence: CASSSPDRQRMNGNTIYF. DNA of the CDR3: TGTGCCAGCAGCTCCCCAGACAGGCAACGTATGAATGGAAACACCATATATTTT.

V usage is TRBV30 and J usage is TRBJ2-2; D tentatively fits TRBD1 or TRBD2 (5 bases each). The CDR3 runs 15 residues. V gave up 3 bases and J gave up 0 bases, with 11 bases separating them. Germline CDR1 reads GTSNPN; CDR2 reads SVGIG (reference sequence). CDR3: CAWRGTSANTGELFF. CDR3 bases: TGTGCCTGGAGGGGGACCAGTGCGAACACCGGGGAGCTGTTTTTT.

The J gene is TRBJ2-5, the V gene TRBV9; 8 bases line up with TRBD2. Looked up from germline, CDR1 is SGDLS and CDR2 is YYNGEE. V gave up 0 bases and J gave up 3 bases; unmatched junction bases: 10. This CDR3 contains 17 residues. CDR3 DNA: TGTGCCAGCAGCGTAGGACCCACTACTAGCGGCGAAGAGACCCAGTACTTC. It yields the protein CASSVGPTTSGEETQYF.

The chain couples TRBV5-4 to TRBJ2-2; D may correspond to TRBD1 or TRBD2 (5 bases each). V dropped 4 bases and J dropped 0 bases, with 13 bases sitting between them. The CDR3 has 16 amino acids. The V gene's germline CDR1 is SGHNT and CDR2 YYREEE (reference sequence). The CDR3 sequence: CASSPPGPSNTGELFF. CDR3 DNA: TGTGCCAGCAGCCCACCGGGACCGTCGAACACCGGGGAGCTGTTTTTT. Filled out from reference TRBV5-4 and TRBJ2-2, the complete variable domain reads ETGVTQSPTHLIKTRGQQVTLRCSSQSGHNTVSWYQQALGQGPQFIFQYYREEENGRGNFPPRFSGLQFPNYSSELNVNALELDDSALYLCASSPPGPSNTGELFFGEGSRLTVL.

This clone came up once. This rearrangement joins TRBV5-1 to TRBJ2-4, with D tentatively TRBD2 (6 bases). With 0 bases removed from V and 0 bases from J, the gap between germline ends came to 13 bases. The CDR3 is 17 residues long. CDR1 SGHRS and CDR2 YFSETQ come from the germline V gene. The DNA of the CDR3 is TGCGCCAGCAGCTTGGATTGGGGGGAGGCAGCCAAAAACATTCAGTACTTC. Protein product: CASSLDWGEAAKNIQYF.

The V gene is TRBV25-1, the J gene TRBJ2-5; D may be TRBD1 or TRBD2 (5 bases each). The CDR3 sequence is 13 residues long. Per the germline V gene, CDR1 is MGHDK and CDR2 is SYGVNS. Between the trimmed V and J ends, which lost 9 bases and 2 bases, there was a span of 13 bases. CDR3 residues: CASWDGIQETQYF. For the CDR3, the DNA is TGTGCCAGTTGGGACGGTATACAAGAGACCCAGTACTTC.

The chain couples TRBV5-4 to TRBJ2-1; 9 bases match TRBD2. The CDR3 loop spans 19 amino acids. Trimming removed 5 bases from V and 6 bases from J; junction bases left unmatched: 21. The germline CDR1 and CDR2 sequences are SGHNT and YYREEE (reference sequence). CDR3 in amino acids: CASRGTGLAPTRVGNEQFF. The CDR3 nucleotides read TGTGCCAGCAGGGGTACGGGACTAGCACCGACGAGGGTGGGCAATGAGCAGTTCTTC.

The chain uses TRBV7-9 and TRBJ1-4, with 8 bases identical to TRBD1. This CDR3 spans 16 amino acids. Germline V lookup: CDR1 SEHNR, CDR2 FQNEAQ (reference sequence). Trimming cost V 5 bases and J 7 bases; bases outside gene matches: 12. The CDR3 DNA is TGTGCCAGCAGCCACGCCCGCAGGGGGCGCCTTGAAAAACTGTTTTTT. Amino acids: CASSHARRGRLEKLFF. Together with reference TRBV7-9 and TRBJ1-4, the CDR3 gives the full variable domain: DTGVSQNPRHKITKRGQNVTFRCDPISEHNRLYWYRQTLGQGPEFLTYFQNEAQLEKSRLLSDRFSAERPKGSFSTLEIQRTEQGDSAMYLCASSHARRGRLEKLFFGSGTQLSVL.

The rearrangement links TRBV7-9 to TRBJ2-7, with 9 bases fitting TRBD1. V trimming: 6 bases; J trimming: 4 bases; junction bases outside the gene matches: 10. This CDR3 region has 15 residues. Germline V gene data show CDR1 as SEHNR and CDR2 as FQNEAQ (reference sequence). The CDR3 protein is CASRIPGQGGYEQYF. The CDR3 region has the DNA TGTGCCAGCAGGATACCGGGACAGGGAGGATACGAGCAGTACTTC.